The T cell receptor beta chain described here comes from a study of CD8+ T cells in alopecia areata. About the study: Patients in the treated group were given tofacitinib by mouth, 5 to 10 mg twice a day.

This CDR3 is built from 15 residues. V shed 4 bases, J shed 2 bases, and the junction held 2 bases outside the gene matches. From germline, CDR1 is SEHNR and CDR2 FQNEAQ (reference sequence). In each case, RNA was isolated and then reverse transcribed into cDNA as the sequencing template. The assay was immunoSEQ multiplex PCR, and TCRdb's table has in-frame clones only and misses some. The sample includes 150,000 to 250,000 clones, roughly 64% of them seen just once. Specified treatment: oral pan-JAK inhibitor, 5-10 mg twice daily. Using a FACSAria, the CD4+ and CD8+ T cells were sorted from the PBMCs. Findings and caveats of the study: Many of the expanded lesional clones endured in scalp and blood while on tofacitinib.

Of note for this clone: Its cognate antigen is unknown.

This clonotype was obtained from a human donor with alopecia areata. Sequences were derived from CD4+ T cells sorted from blood, sampled at week 24, from a patient treated with tofacitinib. The chain couples TRBV7-9 to TRBJ1-5, with TRBD1 matching 10 bases. This CDR3 is CASSSGTGGNQPQHF. For the CDR3, the DNA is TGTGCCAGCAGCTCAGGGACAGGGGGCAATCAGCCCCAGCATTTT.